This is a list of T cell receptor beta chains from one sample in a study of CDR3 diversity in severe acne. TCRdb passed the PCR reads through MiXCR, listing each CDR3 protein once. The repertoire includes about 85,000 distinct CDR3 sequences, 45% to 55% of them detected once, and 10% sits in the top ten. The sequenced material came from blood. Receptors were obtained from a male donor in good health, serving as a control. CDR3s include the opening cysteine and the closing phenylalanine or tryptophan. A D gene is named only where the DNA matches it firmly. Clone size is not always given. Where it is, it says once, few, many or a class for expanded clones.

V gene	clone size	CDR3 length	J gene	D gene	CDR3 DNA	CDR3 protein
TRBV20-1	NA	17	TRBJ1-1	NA	TGCAGTGCTAGAGATCTCGCAGGGAGGGTGAACACATTTGAAGCTTTCTTT	CSARDLAGRVNTFEAFF
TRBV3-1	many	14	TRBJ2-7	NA	TGTGCCAGCAGCCAAGGGGGACTCTCCTACGAGCAGTACTTC	CASSQGGLSYEQYF
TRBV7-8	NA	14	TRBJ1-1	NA	TGTGCCAGCAGCTTAGCGATGGGCGGATTCGAAGCTTTCTTT	CASSLAMGGFEAFF
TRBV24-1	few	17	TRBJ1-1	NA	TGTGCCACCAGGACTGGCGGGTCCTGGCGCCTGAACACTGAAGCTTTCTTT	CATRTGGSWRLNTEAFF
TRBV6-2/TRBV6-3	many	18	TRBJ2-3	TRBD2	TGTGCCAGCAACGGACTAGCGGGGGAATTTAGGGGCACAGATACGCAGTATTTT	CASNGLAGEFRGTDTQYF
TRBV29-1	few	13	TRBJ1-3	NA	TGCAGCGTTAGGGCGAGCTCTGGAAACACCATATATTTT	CSVRASSGNTIYF
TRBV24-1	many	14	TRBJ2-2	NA	TGTGCCACCAGTGATTTTAGAGGGGCCGGGGAGCTGTTTTTT	CATSDFRGAGELFF
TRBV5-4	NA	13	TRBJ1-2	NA	TGTGCCAGCAGGCAGGGCTCTGTCTTTGGCTACACCTTC	CASRQGSVFGYTF
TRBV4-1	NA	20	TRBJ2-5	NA	NA	CASSFYICSVAGQYQETQYF
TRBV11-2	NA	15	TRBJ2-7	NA	TGTGCCAACAGCCTAGCATACGGCCAGGCGTACGAGCAGTACTTC	CANSLAYGQAYEQYF
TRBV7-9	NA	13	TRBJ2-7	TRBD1	TGTGCCAGCAGCTTAGCGACAGGGGGCAGGGGGTACTTC	CASSLATGGRGYF
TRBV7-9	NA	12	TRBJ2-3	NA	TGTGCCAGCACCACTACTACAGATACGCAGTATTTT	CASTTTTDTQYF
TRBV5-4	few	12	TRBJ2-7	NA	TGTGCCAGCAGCTTGAGGAGCGGGGAGCAGTACTTC	CASSLRSGEQYF
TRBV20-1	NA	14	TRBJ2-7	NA	TGCAGTGCTAGGCGCGGACGTAGCTCCTACGAGCAGTACTTC	CSARRGRSSYEQYF
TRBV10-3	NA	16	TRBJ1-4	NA	TGTGCCAGCAGTTACTCGAGTCCCAGGGCAGGCGAAAAACTGTTTTTT	CASSYSSPRAGEKLFF
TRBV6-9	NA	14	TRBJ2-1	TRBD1	TGTGCCAGCAGTGAAGGCCAGGGGGCGTTCAGGGGGTTCTTC	CASSEGQGAFRGFF
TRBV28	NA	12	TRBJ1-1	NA	TGTGCCAGCAGTCCCAGGGTAGCTGAAGCTTTCTTT	CASSPRVAEAFF
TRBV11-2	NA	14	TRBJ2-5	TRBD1	TGTGCCAGCAGTCCACAGGGGAACGAAGAGACCCAGTACTTC	CASSPQGNEETQYF
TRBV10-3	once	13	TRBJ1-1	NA	TGTGCCATCAGTGAACAGGGTATGGCTGAAGCTTTCTTT	CAISEQGMAEAFF
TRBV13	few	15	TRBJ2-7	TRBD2	TGTGCCAGCAGCCTAGGACTAGCGGGAACCTACGAGCAGTACTTC	CASSLGLAGTYEQYF
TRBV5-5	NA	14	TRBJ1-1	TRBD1	TGTGCCAGCAGCATGAACAGGGGGCGTAGTGAAGCTTTCTTT	CASSMNRGRSEAFF
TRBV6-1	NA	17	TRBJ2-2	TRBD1	TGTGCCAGCAGTGAATCGTGGGGACAGGGAGGCACCGGGGAGCTGTTTTTT	CASSESWGQGGTGELFF
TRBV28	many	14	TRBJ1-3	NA	TGTGCCATTACTAATCCGGCTCTAGGAAACACCATATATTTT	CAITNPALGNTIYF
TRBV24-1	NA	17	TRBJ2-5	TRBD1	TGTGCCACCAGTGATATCTACAGGGGGAACACCGGGGAGACCCAGTACTTC	CATSDIYRGNTGETQYF
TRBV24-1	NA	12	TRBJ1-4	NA	TGTGCCACCAGAGACTCGAATGAAAAACTGTTTTTT	CATRDSNEKLFF
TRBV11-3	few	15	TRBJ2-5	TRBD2	TGTGCCAGCAGCCTTGGCCGGACTAGCGGAGAGACCCAGTACTTC	CASSLGRTSGETQYF
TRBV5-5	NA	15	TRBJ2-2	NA	TGCGCCAGCAGCCATCGCACCTCGGAGGGGGGGGAGCTGTTTTTT	CASSHRTSEGGELFF
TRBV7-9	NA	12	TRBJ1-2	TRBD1	TGTGCCAGCAGCTTCGGGACAGACGGCTACACCTTC	CASSFGTDGYTF
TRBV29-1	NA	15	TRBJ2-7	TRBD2	TGCAGCGTCAACGGGGCGACGGGAGGGACCTACGAGCAGTACTTC	CSVNGATGGTYEQYF
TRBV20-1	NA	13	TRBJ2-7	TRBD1	TGCAGTGCTAGAGGACAGGGGGCTGGCGAGCAGTACTTC	CSARGQGAGEQYF
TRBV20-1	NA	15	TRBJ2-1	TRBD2	TGCAGTGCTACAGGACTAGCGGGAGCGGGGAATGAGCAGTTCTTC	CSATGLAGAGNEQFF
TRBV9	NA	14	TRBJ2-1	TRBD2	TGTGCCAGCAGCGGGGGCGGGGGAAGCAATGAGCAGTTCTTC	CASSGGGGSNEQFF
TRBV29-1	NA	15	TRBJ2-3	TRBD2	TGCAGCGTTGCGGGACTAGCGGGAGCGGGAGATACGCAGTATTTT	CSVAGLAGAGDTQYF
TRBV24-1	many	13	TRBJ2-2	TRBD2	TGTGCCACCAGTTGGGGGGGTACCGGGGAGCTGTTTTTT	CATSWGGTGELFF
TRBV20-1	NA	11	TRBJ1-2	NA	TGCAGTGCTCCAGACAGCGCTGGCTACACCTTC	CSAPDSAGYTF
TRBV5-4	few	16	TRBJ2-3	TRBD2	TGTGCCAGCAGCAGGGGGCTAGCGGGAGGCGGAGATACGCAGTATTTT	CASSRGLAGGGDTQYF
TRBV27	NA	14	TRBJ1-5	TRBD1	TGTGCCAGCAGTTGGCAGGGGGCGGAGCAGCCCCAGCATTTT	CASSWQGAEQPQHF
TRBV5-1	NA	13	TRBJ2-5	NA	TGCGCCAGCAGCGGGGTAGCCCACCCGACCCAGTACTTC	CASSGVAHPTQYF
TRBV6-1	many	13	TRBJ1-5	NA	TGTGCAACTGTCCGGGACAACAATCAGCCCCAGCATTTT	CATVRDNNQPQHF
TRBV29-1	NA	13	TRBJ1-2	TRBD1	TGCAGCGTTGAAGGGACAGGGGTCTATGGCTACACCTTC	CSVEGTGVYGYTF
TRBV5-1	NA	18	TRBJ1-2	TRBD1	TGCGCCGGCAGCCACCCGGGACAGTCGGAGCTCCCGATCTATGGCTACACCTTC	CAGSHPGQSELPIYGYTF
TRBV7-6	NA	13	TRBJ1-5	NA	TGTGCCAGCAGCTTAGCTGTCAATCAGCCCCAGCATTTT	CASSLAVNQPQHF
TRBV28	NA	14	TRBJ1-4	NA	TGTGCCAGCAGTTCCTCGGGAGTTAATGAAAAACTGTTTTTT	CASSSSGVNEKLFF
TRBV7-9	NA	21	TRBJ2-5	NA	NA	CASSLGQGSTKLFFGSGTQYF
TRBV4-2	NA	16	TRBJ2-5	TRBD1	TGTGCCAGCAGCCAACAACTAGGACAGGGGCAAGGGACCCAGTACTTC	CASSQQLGQGQGTQYF
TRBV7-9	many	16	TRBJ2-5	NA	TGTGCCAGCAGCTTGGCACGGCAGGGGGGGCAAGAGACCCAGTACTTC	CASSLARQGGQETQYF
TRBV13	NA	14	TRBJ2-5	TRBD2	TGTGCCAGCAGCTTGACTAGCGACCAAGAGACCCAGTACTTC	CASSLTSDQETQYF